Described below is a single TCR beta chain sequence and its context. The data derive from a study of T cell responses to AZD1222 COVID-19 vaccine. Trimming removed 6 bases at V and 7 bases at J, with 7 bases between. Germline V gene lookup returns CDR1 DFQATT and CDR2 SNEGSKA (reference sequence). This CDR3 has 11 residues. The assay was immunoSEQ multiplex PCR, and TCRdb's table has in-frame clones only and misses some. The table lists 150,000 to 200,000 clones, 85% to 90% of them singletons. The sequence was obtained from an adult who received the MenACWY meningococcal vaccine as a control. V gene TRBV20-1 combines with J gene TRBJ1-6; D not certain. Sequenced material: peripheral blood, taken 28 days after the second dose of the MenACWY control vaccine. The CDR3 loop reads CSAIGNSPLHF. The CDR3 DNA follows: TGCAGTGCAATCGGGAATTCACCCCTCCACTTT.